This entry lists 14 T cell receptor beta chains sequenced from one sample in a study of cytomegalovirus exposure and HLA in healthy donors. 60 Vbeta and 13 Jbeta primers were used in PCR. Sequencing was performed with immunoSEQ multiplex PCR; in TCRdb, only in-frame clones are kept and a portion is missing. This table holds under 110,000 clones, around 76% found once. Sequenced: PBMCs. These receptors originate from a woman between 50 and 59 years old in good health and CMV-seropositive.

The chain joins TRBV5-1 to TRBJ1-5, with unresolved D. Germline lookup yields CDR1 SGHRS and CDR2 YFSETQ. V dropped 0 bases and J dropped 7 bases, with 11 bases sitting between them. The CDR3 is 14 amino acids. Here the CDR3 reads CASSLGSVGQPQHF. The CDR3 nucleotides are TGCGCCAGCAGCTTGGGCAGCGTCGGGCAGCCCCAGCATTTT. Complete variable domain (other parts from reference TRBV5-1 and TRBJ1-5): KAGVTQTPRYLIKTRGQQVTLSCSPISGHRSVSWYQQTPGQGLQFLFEYFSETQRNKGNFPGRFSGRQFSNSRSEMNVSTLELGDSALYLCASSLGSVGQPQHFGDGTRLSIL.

The chain joins TRBV29-1 to TRBJ1-2; 12 positions match TRBD1. In germline, CDR1 is SQVTM, CDR2 ANQGSEA. Germline trimming cut 4 bases from V and 3 bases from J; bases unmatched to any gene: 6. The CDR3 has 15 amino acids. CDR3 DNA: TGCAGCGTTGGAGGGACAGGGGGCATCTACTATGGCTACACCTTC. Translation gives CSVGGTGGIYYGYTF.

This chain links TRBV2 with TRBJ2-5; D is possibly TRBD1 (7 bases). This CDR3 spans 14 amino acids. Germline V gives CDR1 SNHLY, CDR2 FYNNEI. Trimming cost V 10 bases and J 4 bases, with 19 bases left between them. Written as DNA, the CDR3 is TGTGCCACCAAAAGGGGGCGGGGAGGAGAGACCCAGTACTTC. Its protein product is CATKRGRGGETQYF.

The chain employs TRBV6-1 and TRBJ2-2, with 8 bases lining up with TRBD2. V lost 1 base and J lost 6; bases outside the gene matches: 4. Germline lookup yields CDR1 MNHNS and CDR2 SASEGT. The CDR3 sequence is 15 residues long. CDR3 region: CASSEVRGGAGELFF. The CDR3 DNA reads TGTGCCAGCAGTGAAGTCCGGGGGGGGGCCGGGGAGCTGTTTTTT.

V and J are TRBV28 and TRBJ1-2; unclear D gene. The CDR3 length is 14 residues. With 2 bases removed from V and 4 bases from J, the gap between germline ends came to 11 bases. The germline V gene has CDR1 MDHEN and CDR2 SYDVKM. CDR3 DNA: TGTGCCAGCAGTTTAGGTTGGCGGGGCTATGGCTACACCTTC. Its translation is CASSLGWRGYGYTF.

The chain recombines TRBV19 with TRBJ1-5; TRBD1 aligns across 8 bases. The V segment lost 6 bases and the J segment 0 bases; nucleotides outside the gene matches: 16. The V gene's germline CDR1 is LNHDA and CDR2 SQIVND (reference sequence). The CDR3 is 19 amino acids. The CDR3 nucleotides read TGTGCCAGTAGAAACTCTATGTGGGACAGGAAATATAGCAATCAGCCCCAGCATTTT. It codes for CASRNSMWDRKYSNQPQHF. Full variable domain (rest looked up from reference TRBV19 and TRBJ1-5): DGGITQSPKYLFRKEGQNVTLSCEQNLNHDAMYWYRQDPGQGLRLIYYSQIVNDFQKGDIAEGYSVSREKKESFPLTVTSAQKNPTAFYLCASRNSMWDRKYSNQPQHFGDGTRLSIL.

This chain joins TRBV14 and TRBJ2-5; the match to TRBD1 covers 9 bases. Germline CDR1 is SGHDN and CDR2 is FVKESK. After removal of 2 bases from V and 4 bases from J, the junction contained 2 bases not matched to a gene. The CDR3 extends over 14 amino acids. The CDR3 DNA follows: TGTGCCAGCAGCCAAAACAGGGGGCGAGAGACCCAGTACTTC. It encodes CASSQNRGRETQYF.

A single count supports this clone. This chain uses TRBV7-8 with TRBJ1-1; D may be TRBD1 (5 bases). The V end was cut by 5 bases, the J end by 3 bases, with 13 bases between. CDR1 and CDR2 from the germline V gene are SGHVS and FQNEAQ. The CDR3 contains 14 residues. The chain's CDR3 is CASSIWGGDTEAFF. CDR3 sequence (DNA): TGTGCCAGCAGCATCTGGGGCGGGGACACTGAAGCTTTCTTT.

The gene calls are TRBV5-6 and TRBJ2-5; D is unclear. CDR1 SGHDT and CDR2 YYEEEE come from the germline V gene. The CDR3 spans 14 residues. Trimming shortened V by 4 bases and J by 3 bases, and 13 bases separated the two germline ends. DNA of the CDR3: TGTGCCAGCAGCCTACTGGGTCGGGAAGAGACCCAGTACTTC. Its translation: CASSLLGREETQYF.

The chain employs TRBV28 and TRBJ1-4; TRBD1 matches 7 bases. V lost 4 bases, J lost 7 bases, and 12 bases stayed unmatched. Per germline, CDR1 MDHEN and CDR2 SYDVKM. CDR3 length equals 16 residues. CDR3 nucleotide sequence: TGTGCCAGCAGTTCGCGAAGGGGGCTAGAGGCTGAAAAACTGTTTTTT. Amino acids: CASSSRRGLEAEKLFF.

This sequence joins TRBV6-1 and TRBJ2-3; weak D call: TRBD1 (6 bases). The CDR3 covers 16 residues. Trimming took off 2 bases at V and 3 bases at J, with 15 bases between the two ends. CDR1 is MNHNS and CDR2 is SASEGT in the germline V gene. The CDR3 loop is CASSEFGTKRTDTQYF. CDR3 DNA sequence: TGTGCCAGCAGTGAATTTGGGACAAAGAGGACAGATACGCAGTATTTT.

This clone has just a few counts. The chain is built from TRBV30 and TRBJ1-6, with D tentatively TRBD1 (6 bases). Germline values: CDR1 GTSNPN, CDR2 SVGIG (reference sequence). This CDR3 is 13 amino acids long. V was clipped by 8 bases and J by 8 bases, with 16 bases between them. CDR3 nucleotide sequence: TGTGCCCGCCGGGACAAGGTTTATTCACCCCTCCACTTT. It specifies CARRDKVYSPLHF.

In nucleotides, the CDR3 is TGTGCCAGCAGCTTGAGCGGGGGGGTCAGGGATACGCAGTATTTT. Translation: CASSLSGGVRDTQYF. The chain has TRBV5-4 and TRBJ2-3, with 10 bases that match TRBD2. The germline gives CDR1 SGHNT, CDR2 YYREEE (reference sequence). The CDR3 runs 15 residues. J lost 6 bases, V lost 1 base, and 5 bases had no gene match.

This chain joins TRBV11-2 and TRBJ2-1; 10 bases are shared with TRBD1. Germline trimming cut 3 bases from V and 10 bases from J; bases unmatched to any gene: 15. The CDR3 is 17 amino acids. Germline lookup yields CDR1 SGHAT and CDR2 FQNNGV. Here the CDR3 DNA reads TGTGCCAGCAGCTTCTTTGGTGAAGGACAGGGGGAAGTAGAGCAGTTCTTC. Protein: CASSFFGEGQGEVEQFF.